These 5 T cell receptor beta chains were all obtained from the same sample, sequenced in a study of blood T cell repertoires in COVID-19. Method: immunoSEQ multiplex PCR; TCRdb's copy keeps in-frame clones and lacks some. The sample includes some 76,000 clones, roughly four fifths of them seen just once. Sequenced material: peripheral blood. These receptors were obtained from a man between 45 and 60 years old with acute or convalescent COVID-19.

This chain connects TRBV19 to TRBJ2-3, with D maybe TRBD2 (5 bases). This CDR3 region has 13 residues. V dropped 6 bases and J dropped 2 bases, with 9 bases sitting between them. Germline-derived CDR1 and CDR2 are LNHDA and SQIVND (reference sequence). In DNA, the CDR3 is TGTGCCAGTAGAGCTCGGGACACAGATACGCAGTATTTT. This encodes CASRARDTDTQYF.

The chain combines TRBV6-1 with TRBJ1-5; D perhaps matches TRBD1 (5 bases). V was pared by 1 base and J by 4 bases, with 17 bases between. Germline CDR1 MNHNS, CDR2 SASEGT. The length of the CDR3 is 17 residues. The CDR3 loop reads CASSEGRVGAANQPQHF. CDR3 DNA sequence: TGTGCCAGCAGTGAAGGCAGGGTAGGGGCGGCTAATCAGCCCCAGCATTTT.

The chain uses TRBV6-6 and TRBJ1-6, with 7 positions matching TRBD1. V shed 6 bases, J shed 10 bases, and the junction held 9 bases outside the gene matches. Germline V gene lookup returns CDR1 MNHNY and CDR2 SVGAGI (reference sequence). The CDR3 spans 14 residues. The CDR3 region has the DNA TGTGCCAGCAGACGCACAGGGGAAAACTCACCCCTCCACTTT. Amino acid sequence: CASRRTGENSPLHF.

The gene calls are TRBV5-4 and TRBJ2-7, with 8 bases that match TRBD1. Losses at the gene ends were 4 bases for V and 3 bases for J; bases not matched to a gene: 9. The germline CDR1 and CDR2 sequences are SGHNT and YYREEE (reference sequence). The CDR3 is made up of 15 amino acids. CDR3 loop: CASSPASGTGYEQYF. In DNA form, the CDR3 reads TGTGCCAGCAGCCCGGCATCCGGGACAGGCTACGAGCAGTACTTC.

The chain couples TRBV10-3 to TRBJ1-2; D gene ambiguous. Germline V gene sequence: CDR1 ENHRY, CDR2 SYGVKD. The V end lost 6 bases, the J end lost 6 bases, and 14 bases lay between the germline ends. CDR3 length: 13 residues. The CDR3 sequence is CAIRPGDPHGYTF. The CDR3 DNA reads as TGTGCCATCAGGCCCGGGGATCCACATGGCTACACCTTC.